One T cell receptor beta chain is described in this entry. This sample is drawn from a study of blood T cell repertoires in COVID-19. Across the whole study: Acute and convalescent COVID-19 specimens originated in the United States, Italy and Spain. T cells, B-cell-depleted T cells, or PBMCs provided the cDNA or gDNA that served as material.

Authors' analysis steps: Estimation of nucleated cell counts was performed using reference gene primer amplification. Clones were sequenced by immunoSEQ multiplex PCR, and TCRdb holds only the in-frame ones, with some missing. D and trimming were read from the DNA, whereas the V and J calls and clone size are those reported in that table. The data hold over 150,000 clones, with 87% observed a single time. J lost 0 bases, V lost 4 bases, and 1 base had no gene match. Germline values: CDR1 SEHNR, CDR2 FQNEAQ (reference sequence). The CDR3 runs 16 residues. The gene calls are TRBV7-9 and TRBJ2-6; 9 positions match TRBD1. The receptor's source is a woman between 18 and 29 years old who had recovered from COVID-19. The sample consisted of peripheral blood. DNA for the CDR3: TGTGCCAGCAGCTCGACAGGGGGCTCTGGGGCCAACGTCCTGACTTTC. Translation: CASSSTGGSGANVLTF. Combining the CDR3 with reference TRBV7-9 and TRBJ2-6 gives the whole variable domain DTGVSQNPRHKITKRGQNVTFRCDPISEHNRLYWYRQTLGQGPEFLTYFQNEAQLEKSRLLSDRFSAERPKGSFSTLEIQRTEQGDSAMYLCASSSTGGSGANVLTFGAGSRLTVL.